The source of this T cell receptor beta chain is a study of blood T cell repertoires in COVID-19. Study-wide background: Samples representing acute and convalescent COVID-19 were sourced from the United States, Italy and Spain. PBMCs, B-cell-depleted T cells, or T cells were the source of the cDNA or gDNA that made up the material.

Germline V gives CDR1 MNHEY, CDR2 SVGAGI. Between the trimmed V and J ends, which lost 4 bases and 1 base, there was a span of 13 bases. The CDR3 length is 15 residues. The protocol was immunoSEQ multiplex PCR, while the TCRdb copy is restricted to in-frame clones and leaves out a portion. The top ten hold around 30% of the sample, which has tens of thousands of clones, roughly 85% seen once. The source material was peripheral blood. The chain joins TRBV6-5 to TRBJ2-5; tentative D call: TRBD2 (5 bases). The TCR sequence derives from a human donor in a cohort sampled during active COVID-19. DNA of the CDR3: TGTGCCAGCAGTTCGCCCGCCCGGGGCCAAGAGACCCAGTACTTC. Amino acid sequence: CASSSPARGQETQYF.